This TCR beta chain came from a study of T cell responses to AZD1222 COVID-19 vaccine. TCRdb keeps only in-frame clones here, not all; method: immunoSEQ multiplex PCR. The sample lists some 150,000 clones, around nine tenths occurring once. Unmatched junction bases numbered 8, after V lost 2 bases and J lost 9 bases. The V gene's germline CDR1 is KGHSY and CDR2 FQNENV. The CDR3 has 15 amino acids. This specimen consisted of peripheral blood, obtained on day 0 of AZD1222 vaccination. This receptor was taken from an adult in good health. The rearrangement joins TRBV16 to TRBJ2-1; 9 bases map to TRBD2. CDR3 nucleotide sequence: TGTGCCAGCAGCCAAGGAGCTAGCGGGAACCGTGAGCAGTTCTTC. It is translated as CASSQGASGNREQFF.